The 22 T cell receptor beta chains in this list originate from one sample, sequenced in a study of blood T cell repertoires in COVID-19. This table comes from immunoSEQ multiplex PCR, and its TCRdb copy is limited to in-frame clones, with some not included. The sample has tens of thousands of clones, over 75% seen once. Sample: peripheral blood. These receptors were taken from a human donor with active COVID-19. The donor label of this sample is uncertain.

The CDR3 DNA reads as TGTGCCAGCAGTTATTCAGGGACTAGCGGGGCCACCCAGTACTTC. Amino acid sequence: CASSYSGTSGATQYF. The gene calls are TRBV6-2 or TRBV6-3 and TRBJ2-5, with 13 bases fitting TRBD2. In germline, CDR1 is MNHEY, CDR2 SVGEGT. Losses at the gene ends were 3 bases for V and 8 bases for J; bases not matched to a gene: 6. This CDR3 has 15 amino acids.

The chain is built from TRBV7-2 and TRBJ2-7, with 13 bases identical to TRBD2. The CDR3 length is 18 residues. The germline V gene encodes CDR1 SGHTA and CDR2 FQGNSA. V lost 5 bases and J lost 0; bases outside the gene matches: 10. The CDR3 coding sequence is TGTGCCAGCAGCCGCTGGACTAGCGGGGGATGGAGCTCCTACGAGCAGTACTTC. Translated, it gives CASSRWTSGGWSSYEQYF.

The CDR3 sequence: CASSQRFKETQYF. For the CDR3, the DNA is TGTGCCAGCAGCCAGAGATTCAAAGAGACCCAGTACTTC. The rearrangement joins TRBV14 to TRBJ2-5; D is unclear. The V gene lost 3 bases and the J gene lost 3 bases, with 8 bases spanning the gap. The germline gives CDR1 SGHDN, CDR2 FVKESK. This CDR3 comprises 13 residues.

V usage is TRBV10-3 and J usage is TRBJ2-1; tentatively, D is TRBD2 (6 bases). The CDR3 is 16 residues long. Germline V lookup: CDR1 ENHRY, CDR2 SYGVKD. Trimming removed 0 bases from V and 6 bases from J, with 15 bases in between. CDR3 DNA: TGTGCCATCAGTGAGTCTGGGCGGGGCGGCACCAATGAGCAGTTCTTC. Its protein product is CAISESGRGGTNEQFF.

The V and J genes are TRBV21-1 and TRBJ2-1; TRBD2, the table's D call, lacks a check against the DNA. TRBV21-1 is recorded as a pseudogene. This CDR3 spans 15 amino acids. This CDR3 is CASSLAGKAYNEQFF. In nucleotides, the CDR3 is TGTGCCAGCAGTCTAGCGGGAAAGGCCTACAATGAGCAGTTCTTC.

The chain uses TRBV2 and TRBJ1-1; D unclear. V shed 4 bases and J shed 1 base, with 7 bases lying between them. CDR1 and CDR2 (germline): SNHLY, FYNNEI. This CDR3 is built from 13 residues. Here the CDR3 DNA reads TGTGCCAGCAGTGTAAACAAGAACACTGAAGCTTTCTTT. Translation gives CASSVNKNTEAFF.

The chain joins TRBV12-3 or TRBV12-4 to TRBJ2-1; 9 positions match TRBD1. The CDR3 is 13 residues long. The V gene end was trimmed by 5 bases and the J gene end by 9 bases; junction bases not matched to a gene: 5. In DNA, the CDR3 is TGTGCCAGCAGTGAACAGGGGGCAGGTGAGCAGTTCTTC. Translating gives CASSEQGAGEQFF.

V usage is TRBV24-1 and J usage is TRBJ2-3; 9 nucleotides line up with TRBD2. The CDR3 has 15 amino acids. V was clipped by 5 bases and J by 6 bases; unmatched bases: 8. Germline lookup yields CDR1 KGHDR and CDR2 SFDVKD. The CDR3 protein is CATSVGLARLDTQYF. The CDR3 nucleotides read TGTGCCACCAGTGTCGGACTAGCGAGACTCGATACGCAGTATTTT.

The chain has TRBV5-4 and TRBJ2-2; D gene uncertain. Looked up from germline, CDR1 is SGHNT and CDR2 is YYREEE (reference sequence). Trimming left V 0 bases short and J 3 bases short, with 12 bases between. The CDR3 length is 16 residues. The CDR3 nucleotides read TGTGCCAGCAGCTTGGACGCGCGGATTTACACCGGGGAGCTGTTTTTT. The encoded protein is CASSLDARIYTGELFF.

V gene TRBV4-2 combines with J gene TRBJ1-1; D possibly corresponds to TRBD1 (6 bases). Trimming cost V 4 bases and J 1 base, with 13 bases left between them. This CDR3 comprises 15 residues. Germline CDR1 reads LGHNA; CDR2 reads YNFKEQ. The CDR3 here is CASSLRTDQNTEAFF. DNA for the CDR3: TGTGCCAGCAGCCTCCGGACAGACCAGAACACTGAAGCTTTCTTT.

V and J are TRBV5-5 and TRBJ2-1; 7 bases line up with TRBD1. Germline V gene sequence: CDR1 SGHKS, CDR2 YYEKEE (reference sequence). This CDR3 region has 16 residues. V trimming: 1 base; J trimming: 5 bases; junction bases outside the gene matches: 9. The CDR3 spells CASSLLGQVKNNEQFF. Written as DNA, the CDR3 is TGTGCCAGCAGCTTGCTCGGACAGGTTAAAAACAATGAGCAGTTCTTC.

The chain combines TRBV7-3 with TRBJ2-1, with 14 bases matching TRBD2. Germline CDR1 is SGHTA and CDR2 is FQGTGA. Unmatched junction bases numbered 5, after V lost 6 bases and J lost 7 bases. The CDR3 length is 15 residues. In DNA, the CDR3 is TGTGCCAGCAGTTTGACTAGCGGGGGGGATAATGAGCAGTTCTTC. Amino acids: CASSLTSGGDNEQFF.

CDR3 residues: CASSLTPDGPGDSGELFF. The CDR3 DNA reads TGTGCCAGCAGCTTAACGCCGGACGGCCCGGGGGATTCCGGGGAGCTGTTTTTT. The chain recombines TRBV7-3 with TRBJ2-2; maybe TRBD2 (6 bases). CDR3 length: 18 residues. Trimming took off 0 bases at V and 6 bases at J, with 20 bases between the two ends. Germline CDR1 reads SGHTA; CDR2 reads FQGTGA. The full variable domain, rest sourced from reference TRBV7-3 and TRBJ2-2, is GAGVSQTPSNKVTEKGKYVELRCDPISGHTALYWYRQSLGQGPEFLIYFQGTGAADDSGLPNDRFFAVRPEGSVSTLKIQRTERGDSAVYLCASSLTPDGPGDSGELFFGEGSRLTVL.

The CDR3 spells CASSPTGQRGMNTEAFF. The CDR3 nucleotides read TGTGCCAGCAGCCCTACCGGACAGAGAGGGATGAACACTGAAGCTTTCTTT. The chain uses TRBV6-2 or TRBV6-3 and TRBJ1-1; the D gene is possibly TRBD1 (6 bases). In germline, CDR1 is MNHEY, CDR2 SVGEGT. The V and J ends lost 6 bases and 0 bases respectively, with 20 bases between them. CDR3 size: 17 residues.

The rearrangement joins TRBV7-2 to TRBJ2-3; 8 nucleotides align to TRBD1. CDR1 and CDR2 (germline): SGHTA, FQGNSA. The CDR3 is 14 amino acids. Trimming cost V 2 bases and J 4 bases; bases outside gene matches: 2. The CDR3 sequence is CASSLRRGPDTQYF. The CDR3 bases are TGTGCCAGCAGCTTACGCAGGGGGCCAGATACGCAGTATTTT.

On this clone itself: A single base separates this from a much larger clone, so it may be a read error. The chain joins TRBV4-2 to TRBJ1-2; no clear D. The CDR3 runs to 17 residues. Germline loops: CDR1 LGHNA, CDR2 YNFKEQ. V was shortened by 1 base and J by 6 bases, with 21 bases between the two germline ends. CDR3: CASSQVLLTSSENGYTF. The CDR3 DNA reads as TGTGCCAGCAGCCAAGTCCTCTTGACAAGTTCAGAAAATGGCTACACCTTC.

This chain joins TRBV4-2 and TRBJ2-6; D unresolved. V was trimmed by 0 bases and J by 2 bases, leaving 5 bases between them. The CDR3 covers 15 residues. Germline CDR1 is LGHNA and CDR2 is YNFKEQ. CDR3 protein: CASSQETTGANVLTF. CDR3 DNA: TGTGCCAGCAGCCAAGAGACAACTGGGGCCAACGTCCTGACTTTC.

The chain has TRBV6-5 and TRBJ2-7; 9 bases are shared with TRBD2. CDR1 and CDR2 (germline): MNHEY, SVGAGI. The V and J ends lost 0 bases and 4 bases, in that order; junction bases with no gene match: 4. The CDR3 is 15 residues long. The CDR3: CASSYSISGSYEQYF. The CDR3 nucleotides read TGTGCCAGCAGTTACTCGATTAGCGGGAGTTACGAGCAGTACTTC.

The genes are TRBV6-2 or TRBV6-3 and TRBJ1-2; D is unresolved. The CDR3 consists of 13 residues. Trimming left V 6 bases short and J 4 bases short, with 12 bases between. Looked up from germline, CDR1 is MNHEY and CDR2 is SVGEGT. CDR3 DNA sequence: TGTGCCAGCAGCAACGACATGGGCTATGGCTACACCTTC. Translated: CASSNDMGYGYTF.

V and J are TRBV20-1 and TRBJ2-5, with 9 bases fitting TRBD1. V was pared by 3 bases and J by 4 bases, with 3 bases of the junction left unmatched. CDR1 and CDR2 (germline): DFQATT, SNEGSKA (reference sequence). This CDR3 is built from 13 residues. The CDR3 DNA reads as TGCAGTGCTAGTGGGACAGGGATAGAGACCCAGTACTTC. This translates into CSASGTGIETQYF.

The chain links TRBV3-1 (or the pseudogene TRBV3-2) to TRBJ1-6; D gene unclear. The CDR3 consists of 16 residues. V lost 0 bases and J lost 6, with 12 bases in between. Germline CDR1 is LGHDT and CDR2 is YNNKEL (reference sequence). In nucleotides, the CDR3 is TGTGCCAGCAGCCAAGATTGGGCAGGCTTTAATTCACCCCTCCACTTT. The encoded protein is CASSQDWAGFNSPLHF.

J is TRBJ1-4 and V is TRBV5-4; D is ambiguous. The germline gives CDR1 SGHNT, CDR2 YYREEE (reference sequence). This CDR3 comprises 17 residues. Trimming removed 3 bases at V and 0 bases at J, with 15 bases between. The CDR3 nucleotides are TGTGCCAGCAGCTCCACGGCAGGTACTTCAACTAATGAAAAACTGTTTTTT. Translated: CASSSTAGTSTNEKLFF.